A single sample gave rise to the 21 T cell receptor beta chains below, sequenced in a study of cytomegalovirus exposure and HLA in healthy donors. Amplification used 60 Vbeta primers and 13 Jbeta primers. Sequenced by immunoSEQ multiplex PCR; TCRdb stores in-frame clones only, minus some. The sample has roughly 180,000 clones, roughly four fifths seen once. Sequencing was done on a sample of PBMCs. These receptors came from a man aged 18 to 29 in good health and CMV-seronegative.

The chain uses TRBV7-6 and TRBJ1-4; a possible D gene is TRBD1 (5 bases). CDR1 SGHVS and CDR2 FNYEAQ come from the germline V gene. CDR3 size: 14 residues. Trimming stripped 6 bases from V and 0 bases from J, with 8 bases between. This chain's CDR3 is CASSRTPTNEKLFF. DNA for the CDR3: TGTGCCAGCAGTCGGACACCAACTAATGAAAAACTGTTTTTT.

This clone was picked up a small number of times. The chain joins TRBV2 to TRBJ2-5, with 7 bases identical to TRBD2. Germline CDR1 SNHLY, CDR2 FYNNEI. The CDR3 loop spans 16 amino acids. V shed 4 bases and J 9 bases; nucleotides not matched to a gene: 17. In DNA, the CDR3 is TGTGCCAGCAGTGGGCCGGTGAGGGAGGGCACTTTGGCCCAGTACTTC. The encoded protein is CASSGPVREGTLAQYF. Supplemented by reference TRBV2 and TRBJ2-5, the full variable domain reads EPEVTQTPSHQVTQMGQEVILRCVPISNHLYFYWYRQILGQKVEFLVSFYNNEISEKSEIFDDQFSVERPDGSNFTLKIRSTKLEDSAMYFCASSGPVREGTLAQYFGPGTRLLVL.

Here the CDR3 DNA reads TGTGCCAGCAGTTACTCGAGGGACAGGGCGGGCTACGAGCAGTACTTC. This translates into CASSYSRDRAGYEQYF. V usage is TRBV6-6 and J usage is TRBJ2-7, with 9 positions matching TRBD1. The CDR3 is made up of 16 amino acids. V trimming: 0 bases; J trimming: 3 bases; junction bases outside the gene matches: 6. Germline V gives CDR1 MNHNY, CDR2 SVGAGI (reference sequence).

The chain joins TRBV28 to TRBJ1-6; D not certain. With 7 bases removed from V and 4 bases from J, the gap between germline ends came to 11 bases. The CDR3 extends over 14 amino acids. CDR1 is MDHEN and CDR2 is SYDVKM in the germline V gene. CDR3 sequence (DNA): TGTGCCAGCACCGTGCCCAGGTATAATTCACCCCTCCACTTT. Its translation: CASTVPRYNSPLHF. Full variable domain (outside the CDR3, taken from reference TRBV28 and TRBJ1-6): DVKVTQSSRYLVKRTGEKVFLECVQDMDHENMFWYRQDPGLGLRLIYFSYDVKMKEKGDIPEGYSVSREKKERFSLILESASTNQTSMYLCASTVPRYNSPLHFGNGTRLTVT.

The chain combines TRBV27 with TRBJ1-2; D is perhaps TRBD1 (5 bases). Trimming took off 4 bases at V and 4 bases at J, with 10 bases between the two ends. Germline V gene lookup returns CDR1 MNHEY and CDR2 SMNVEV (reference sequence). There are 13 residues in the CDR3. CDR3 sequence: CASSSTGAYGYTF. The CDR3 region has the DNA TGTGCCAGCAGTTCCACAGGTGCCTATGGCTACACCTTC.

V usage is TRBV6-1 and J usage is TRBJ2-7; TRBD1 agrees at 8 bases. The V gene end was trimmed by 10 bases and the J gene end by 1 base; junction bases not matched to a gene: 9. The CDR3 is 14 amino acids. Germline assignment: CDR1 MNHNS and CDR2 SASEGT. Written as DNA, the CDR3 is TGTGCCAACGGAAGGGACAGGTCATCCTACGAGCAGTACTTC. As protein: CANGRDRSSYEQYF.

This sequence joins TRBV7-9 and TRBJ2-1, with TRBD2 matching over 10 bases. This CDR3 contains 16 residues. The junction had 6 bases not matched to a gene; V was cut back by 5 bases and J by 2 bases. CDR1 and CDR2 from the germline V gene are SEHNR and FQNEAQ (reference sequence). The DNA of the CDR3 is TGTGCCAGCAGCCCCCCGGGACTAGCGACCTACAATGAGCAGTTCTTC. This sequence encodes CASSPPGLATYNEQFF.

The CDR3 reads CTSSQGDSDNEQFF. Here the CDR3 DNA reads TGCACCAGCAGCCAAGGGGACTCCGACAATGAGCAGTTCTTC. The chain has TRBV1 and TRBJ2-1; the D call TRBD2 from the table was never checked on the DNA. TRBV1 is reported as a pseudogene. The CDR3 contains 14 residues.

The rearrangement joins TRBV6-5 to TRBJ2-7; tentative D call: TRBD2 (6 bases). The CDR3 extends over 16 amino acids. Germline-derived CDR1 and CDR2 are MNHEY and SVGAGI. V was clipped by 2 bases and J by 3 bases, with 17 bases between them. This CDR3 is CASSYVYFGRLYEQYF. In DNA form, the CDR3 reads TGTGCCAGCAGTTACGTTTATTTCGGGAGACTCTACGAGCAGTACTTC.

This chain uses TRBV5-1 with TRBJ1-2; 8 positions agree with TRBD1. Looked up from germline, CDR1 is SGHRS and CDR2 is YFSETQ. The CDR3 is made up of 13 amino acids. The V and J ends lost 4 bases and 8 bases, in that order; junction bases with no gene match: 7. CDR3 in amino acids: CASSPGQGRGYTF. The CDR3 coding sequence is TGCGCCAGCAGCCCAGGACAGGGCCGAGGCTACACCTTC.

The chain carries TRBV5-4 and TRBJ2-2; D is unresolved. The CDR3 has 14 amino acids. The germline V and J ends were trimmed by 3 bases and 1 base, with 7 bases remaining between them. CDR1 is SGHNT, CDR2 YYREEE, per germline (reference sequence). CDR3 in DNA: TGTGCCAGCAGCTCGGCAGGGAACACCGGGGAGCTGTTTTTT. Protein product: CASSSAGNTGELFF.

V usage is TRBV5-1 and J usage is TRBJ2-1; no definite D call. Germline-derived CDR1 and CDR2 are SGHRS and YFSETQ. The CDR3 covers 13 residues. Between the trimmed V and J ends, which lost 1 base and 7 bases, there was a span of 9 bases. CDR3 sequence reads: CASSLISANEQFF. DNA for the CDR3: TGCGCCAGCAGCTTGATTTCTGCGAATGAGCAGTTCTTC.

This clone occurred a few times. V gene TRBV2 combines with J gene TRBJ1-1, with D maybe TRBD1 (6 bases). V was trimmed by 7 bases and J by 2 bases, leaving 17 bases between them. This CDR3 is built from 15 residues. Germline assignment: CDR1 SNHLY and CDR2 FYNNEI. CDR3 coding DNA: TGTGCCAGCAATACGCCCCAGGGGCAAAACACTGAAGCTTTCTTT. It specifies CASNTPQGQNTEAFF.

The CDR3: CASSLAGAQETQYF. DNA for the CDR3: TGTGCCAGCAGCTTGGCAGGGGCCCAAGAGACCCAGTACTTC. The chain combines TRBV5-6 with TRBJ2-5; possibly TRBD1 for D (6 bases). Germline values: CDR1 SGHDT, CDR2 YYEEEE. This CDR3 contains 14 residues. Trimming stripped 0 bases from V and 1 base from J, with 7 bases between.

V usage is TRBV19 and J usage is TRBJ1-2; tentatively, D is TRBD1 (6 bases). Trimming stripped 10 bases from V and 8 bases from J, with 14 bases between. This CDR3 has 11 residues. Germline V CDR1 and CDR2: LNHDA, SQIVND (reference sequence). CDR3: CATTDRFGYTF. The CDR3 DNA sequence: TGTGCCACCACCGACAGGTTCGGCTACACCTTC.

The gene calls are TRBV7-2 and TRBJ2-1, with TRBD2 as a possible D gene (6 bases). Germline CDR1 reads SGHTA; CDR2 reads FQGNSA. The V gene lost 4 bases and the J gene lost 6 bases, with 10 bases spanning the gap. This CDR3 has 13 residues. CDR3 nucleotides: TGTGCCAGCAGCTCCTTCGGGGGCAATGAGCAGTTCTTC. Amino acid sequence: CASSSFGGNEQFF.

CDR3 nucleotides: TGTGCCAGCAGTTTACAGGGGGCGAGCACAGATACGCAGTATTTT. Encoded protein: CASSLQGASTDTQYF. V gene TRBV28 combines with J gene TRBJ2-3; TRBD1 matches at 8 bases. With 2 bases clipped from V and 0 bases from J, the junction kept 1 base outside the gene matches. The CDR3 sequence is 15 residues long. Germline CDR1 MDHEN, CDR2 SYDVKM.

The V and J genes are TRBV30 and TRBJ1-2, with D maybe TRBD1 (5 bases). Trimming removed 3 bases at V and 3 bases at J, with 5 bases between. CDR1 is GTSNPN and CDR2 is SVGIG in the germline V gene (reference sequence). The CDR3 runs to 11 residues. CDR3 sequence reads: CAWRTDYGYTF. The CDR3 nucleotides read TGTGCCTGGAGGACAGACTATGGCTACACCTTC.

The J gene is TRBJ1-2, the V gene TRBV19; 8 bases are a match to TRBD1. The germline gives CDR1 LNHDA, CDR2 SQIVND (reference sequence). Trimming at V came to 4 bases and at J to 2 bases, leaving 9 bases not matched to a gene. CDR3 length: 16 residues. The CDR3 here is CASSTQIRDRNYGYTF. The CDR3, as DNA: TGTGCCAGTAGTACCCAAATTCGGGACAGGAACTATGGCTACACCTTC.

This clone was seen only a few times. The rearrangement links TRBV7-9 to TRBJ1-3; tentative D call: TRBD1 (6 bases). Germline CDR1 is SEHNR and CDR2 is FQNEAQ (reference sequence). The CDR3 spans 14 residues. The V end lost 6 bases, the J end lost 4 bases, and 13 bases lay between the germline ends. CDR3 residues: CASRFPGGGNTIYF. Here the CDR3 DNA reads TGTGCCAGCAGATTCCCGGGGGGCGGAAACACCATATATTTT. The full variable domain, with the rest looked up from reference TRBV7-9 and TRBJ1-3, is DTGVSQNPRHKITKRGQNVTFRCDPISEHNRLYWYRQTLGQGPEFLTYFQNEAQLEKSRLLSDRFSAERPKGSFSTLEIQRTEQGDSAMYLCASRFPGGGNTIYFGEGSWLTVV.

V usage is TRBV5-1 and J usage is TRBJ2-2, with 7 positions matching TRBD1. This CDR3 contains 16 residues. Germline CDR1 SGHRS, CDR2 YFSETQ. Unmatched junction bases numbered 5, after V lost 1 base and J lost 2 bases. DNA of the CDR3: TGCGCCAGCAGCTTGTCCACAGGGGCTAACACCGGGGAGCTGTTTTTT. Protein product: CASSLSTGANTGELFF.